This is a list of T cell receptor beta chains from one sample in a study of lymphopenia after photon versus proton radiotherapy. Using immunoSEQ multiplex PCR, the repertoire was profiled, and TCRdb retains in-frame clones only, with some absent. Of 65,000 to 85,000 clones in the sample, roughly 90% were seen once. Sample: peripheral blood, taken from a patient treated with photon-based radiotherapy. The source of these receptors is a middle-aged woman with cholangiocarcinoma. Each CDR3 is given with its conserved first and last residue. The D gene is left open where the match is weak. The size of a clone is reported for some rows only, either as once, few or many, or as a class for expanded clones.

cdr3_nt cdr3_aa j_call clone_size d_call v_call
TGTGCCAGCAGCGTAGATTGGGGGGGTCTATACACCTTC CASSVDWGGLYTF TRBJ1-2 - - TRBV9
TGCAGTGCTGCCTGGATCGGGGAGCTGTTTTTT CSAAWIGELFF TRBJ2-2 - - TRBV20-1
TGTGCCAGCAGCTTGGAGGACAGCTATAGTGGCTACACCTTC CASSLEDSYSGYTF TRBJ1-2 - - TRBV5-5
TGTGCCAGCAGCGACCCTACAGGGGGAGCCTACAATGAGCAGTTCTTC CASSDPTGGAYNEQFF TRBJ2-1 - TRBD1 TRBV2
TGTGCCAGCAGTTTACTAGCGGGGGGGCAAGACGAGCAGTACTTC CASSLLAGGQDEQYF TRBJ2-7 - TRBD2 TRBV27
TGCGCCAGCAGCTTGCACGGACAGGGGGCAAACGAGCAGTACTTC CASSLHGQGANEQYF TRBJ2-7 - TRBD1 TRBV5-1
TGTGCCAGCACCACACTGAACACCGGGGAGCTGTTTTTT CASTTLNTGELFF TRBJ2-2 - - TRBV7-9
TGTGCCAGCAGCTCCGGGGCTAGATATGGCTACACCTTC CASSSGARYGYTF TRBJ1-2 - - TRBV5-4
TGCGCCAGCAGCCAAGAATACGGGAATCAGCCCCAGCATTTT CASSQEYGNQPQHF TRBJ1-5 few - TRBV4-3
TGTGCCAGCTCACCAGTTTTGGGGAAAAAGGTCGGAAACACCATATATTTT CASSPVLGKKVGNTIYF TRBJ1-3 - - TRBV18
TGCGCCAGCAGCCACGATAGCGGAGGCTACACCTTC CASSHDSGGYTF TRBJ1-2 few - TRBV5-1
TGTGCCAGCAGCCAAGACCGACAGGGGGACGAAAAACTGTTTTTT CASSQDRQGDEKLFF TRBJ1-4 - TRBD1 TRBV4-2
TGTGCCAGCAGCCAAAGGGACGAGCAGTACTTC CASSQRDEQYF TRBJ2-7 - - TRBV7-8
TGTGCCAGCAGCATACTCGGGGAGGGAGTCACAGATACGCAGTATTTT CASSILGEGVTDTQYF TRBJ2-3 once TRBD2 TRBV7-9
TGTGCCAGTAGGATCACGGGGGACACTGAAGCTTTCTTT CASRITGDTEAFF TRBJ1-1 - - TRBV19
TGTGCCAGCAGCGCGACAGCCCAGAACACTGAAGCTTTCTTT CASSATAQNTEAFF TRBJ1-1 - - TRBV7-6
TGTGCCAGCAGTTATCGGCTAGCGGGGTCCTACGAGCAGTACTTC CASSYRLAGSYEQYF TRBJ2-7 once TRBD2 TRBV6-5
TGTGCCTGGAGTCTCAGACTGGACGGGGAGACCCAGTACTTC CAWSLRLDGETQYF TRBJ2-5 - - TRBV30
TGTGCCAGCAGCTCCCGGCTAGCGGGGTCCTTTTTGTACTTC CASSSRLAGSFLYF TRBJ2-7 - TRBD2 TRBV11-2
TGTGCCAGTAGTATAGCCGGGACAGCCGATTCACCCCTCCACTTT CASSIAGTADSPLHF TRBJ1-6 - TRBD1 TRBV19
TGTGCCACCAGCACAAGGACAGGGGGCTACAATCAGCCCCAGCATTTT CATSTRTGGYNQPQHF TRBJ1-5 - TRBD1 TRBV15
TGTGCCAGCAGTTTATACCGCATCCCTGGGGACGAAGCTGAAGCTTTCTTT CASSLYRIPGDEAEAFF TRBJ1-1 - - TRBV28
TGTGCCAGCAGTTACTCGCAGGCGGACACTGAAGCTTTCTTT CASSYSQADTEAFF TRBJ1-1 - - TRBV6-5
TGCGCCAGCAGCTTGTTAGGGGACTACGAGCAGTACTTC CASSLLGDYEQYF TRBJ2-7 - - TRBV5-1
TGTGCCAGCAGCCCGATGGGGGGGAATCAGCCCCAGCATTTT CASSPMGGNQPQHF TRBJ1-5 - - TRBV11-2
TGTGCCAGTAGTATTAGGGGGATGGGATCAGGCTATCAGCCCCAGCATTTT CASSIRGMGSGYQPQHF TRBJ1-5 - - TRBV19
TGCAGCGTTGAACTCCCGGACTTAGCTAACTATGGCTACACCTTC CSVELPDLANYGYTF TRBJ1-2 - - TRBV29-1
TGTGCCACCGAATCCGGGACAAGATTTTCGCAGGTAGCTTTCTTT CATESGTRFSQVAFF TRBJ1-1 - - TRBV10-3
TGTGCCAGCACCCAGGTCGGGGGAACCCAGCATTTT CASTQVGGTQHF TRBJ1-5 - - TRBV6-5
TGTGCCTGGCCTAGATCCTATGGCTACACCTTC CAWPRSYGYTF TRBJ1-2 once - TRBV30
TGTGCCAGCAGCCCCTGGACAGGACCTAAGGAAGAGACCCAGTACTTC CASSPWTGPKEETQYF TRBJ2-5 - TRBD1 TRBV7-9
TGTGCCAGCAGCTTGGGAGGGTTCGGGACCGGGGAGCTGTTTTTT CASSLGGFGTGELFF TRBJ2-2 - - TRBV5-6
TGTGCCAGCAAGGGACTAGCAGTGACAGATACGCAGTATTTT CASKGLAVTDTQYF TRBJ2-3 - TRBD2 TRBV2
TGCGCCAGCAGCTCGGGACAGGGGGCGAGTTCACCCCTCCACTTT CASSSGQGASSPLHF TRBJ1-6 - TRBD1 TRBV5-1
TGCGCCAGCAGAAAGGACAGGTCCTACGAGCAGTACTTC CASRKDRSYEQYF TRBJ2-7 - TRBD1 TRBV10-2
TGTGCCAGCAGCGGGCTAGCCTCACGACGGGGCGAGCAGTACTTC CASSGLASRRGEQYF TRBJ2-7 - - TRBV7-2
TGTGCCAGCAGCCAAGTCTCCCAGGGGGCGGGCTATGGCTACACCTTC CASSQVSQGAGYGYTF TRBJ1-2 - TRBD1 TRBV4-2
TGTGCCAGCAGTGGGGCGGCCTACGAGCAGTACTTC CASSGAAYEQYF TRBJ2-7 - - TRBV6-1
TGTGCCAGCAGTAACAGCAATTCACCCCTCCACTTT CASSNSNSPLHF TRBJ1-6 once - TRBV28
TGTGCCAGCAGCATCCGGACGGATTTTAATGAAAAACTGTTTTTT CASSIRTDFNEKLFF TRBJ1-4 - - TRBV7-9
TGTGCCAGCAGCGCCGAAGAGACCCAGTACTTC CASSAEETQYF TRBJ2-5 - - TRBV9
TGCGCCAGCACAGAAACAGGCCCCAGCTCTGGAAACACCATATATTTT CASTETGPSSGNTIYF TRBJ1-3 - - TRBV5-1
TGTGCCAGCAGCTCTATATACTCCACCCGGCACTACGAGCAGTACTTC CASSSIYSTRHYEQYF TRBJ2-7 - - TRBV21-1
TGTGCCAGCAGCGCCGACAGGGGCGAGCAGTACTTC CASSADRGEQYF TRBJ2-7 - TRBD1 TRBV5-6
TGTGCCAGCAGTGCGGACAGGGGGCTCACTGAAGCTTTCTTT CASSADRGLTEAFF TRBJ1-1 - TRBD1 TRBV6-1
TGTGCCAGTAGTTGGGGACAGGGGCCATCCTACGAGCAGTACTTC CASSWGQGPSYEQYF TRBJ2-7 - TRBD1 TRBV19
TGTGCCATCAGACGATACAACAGCCCCGGAGAGAACACTGAAGCTTTCTTT CAIRRYNSPGENTEAFF TRBJ1-1 - - TRBV10-3
TGTGCCAGCTCCCCAGACGAGGCCTCCTACGAGCAGTACTTC CASSPDEASYEQYF TRBJ2-7 - - TRBV18
TGTGCCATCAGTGCCGACAGGGAAGGGGGCTACACCTTC CAISADREGGYTF TRBJ1-2 - TRBD1 TRBV10-3
TGTGCCAGCAGTGCCCGGACTAGCGGGGGATACGAGCAGTACTTC CASSARTSGGYEQYF TRBJ2-7 once TRBD2 TRBV6-1
TGCAGCGTGGAGGATCCGGGACAGGTTATAAACGGGCAGTACTTC CSVEDPGQVINGQYF TRBJ2-7 - TRBD1 TRBV29-1
TGTGCCAGCAGTGATGTCGCAGGCCCGAACCTTTACGAGCAGTACTTC CASSDVAGPNLYEQYF TRBJ2-7 - - TRBV2